Included here is one TCR beta chain sequence, with context. Its binding antigen is unknown. Per-base qualities were not stored, and no clone one base away is much larger. This sample stems from a study of control samples from healthy donors and cancer patients (dated by TCRdb to 2020 to 2022). Taken from the germline V gene, the CDR1 and CDR2 loops are SGHAT and FQNNGV. The CDR3 runs 17 amino acids, cysteine and phenylalanine included. This entry keeps only the CDR3 DNA: 51 bases, framed from base 1. Trimming takes 0 bases from V and 10 bases from J, and the germline ends sit 19 bases apart. The library was obtained by the immunoSEQ multiplex PCR assay. Sourced from immuneACCESS, this table was stored by TCRdb with only in-frame sequences that have V and J called. A share of the clones is absent; for the studies checked, an unresolved V gene accounts for under half, and the remainder has no known explanation. The sample contains 150,000 to 200,000 clones, more than 90% of them found a single time. Roughly 1.5% of the sample belongs to the ten largest clones.

This receptor chain uses TRBV11-2 and TRBJ1-6; the D gene is possibly TRBD1, with 6 bases matching. Sequenced: blood. The source of this sequence is a man aged 25 to 40 in good health. The DNA sequence reads TGTGCCAGCAGCTTAGATCTTCCCGAGTCAGGGGAGTCACCCCTCCACTTT. Its translation reads: CASSLDLPESGESPLHF.